The sequence of this T cell receptor (beta chain) was determined in a study of TIL therapy for anti-PD-1-resistant metastatic lung cancer. The immunoSEQ assay was v3. Profiling relied on immunoSEQ multiplex PCR, and the TCRdb table lists in-frame clones only, not all of them. This sample has tens of thousands of clones, with roughly 84% found just once. Described time point: pre-treatment sample, taken before nivolumab and TIL therapy. The CDR3 length is 14 residues. Trimming at V came to 6 bases and at J to 3 bases, leaving 8 bases not matched to a gene. Germline lookup yields CDR1 LGHDT and CDR2 YNNKEL (reference sequence). This clone was detected once.

The sample consisted of blood, taken at baseline. The rearrangement links TRBV3-1 (or the pseudogene TRBV3-2) to TRBJ2-7; 7 bases are shared with TRBD1. The TCR originated in a person aged 25-79 years with non-small cell lung cancer. In DNA form, the CDR3 reads TGTGCCAGCAGTGACGGACAGGTCTACTACGAGCAGTACTTC. Translated, it gives CASSDGQVYYEQYF.